This is a list of T cell receptor beta chains from one sample in a study of blood T cell repertoires in COVID-19. Clones were read by immunoSEQ multiplex PCR, and TCRdb kept only the in-frame ones, dropping some. In the table there are a few hundred thousand clones, about 91% of which are singletons. Input material: peripheral blood. Receptor source: a middle-aged woman who had recovered from COVID-19. CDR3s include the opening cysteine and the closing phenylalanine or tryptophan. The D gene is left open where the match is weak.

d_gene	v_gene	j_gene	CDR3nt	CDR3aa
TRBD1	TRBV7-9	TRBJ2-7	TGTGCCAGCAGCCTAGGACAGGACTCGGGGGAGCAGTACTTC	CASSLGQDSGEQYF
.	TRBV25-1	TRBJ1-3	TGTGCCAGCAGTGAATTGTGGAGCTCTGGAAACACCATATATTTT	CASSELWSSGNTIYF
.	TRBV10-3	TRBJ1-1	TGTGCCATCAGTGACTCCAACACTGAAGCTTTCTTT	CAISDSNTEAFF
.	TRBV7-9	TRBJ1-1	TGTGCCAGCAGCTTAGATCTAAGCGGGAACACTGAAGCTTTCTTT	CASSLDLSGNTEAFF
.	TRBV18	TRBJ1-4	TGTGCCAGCTCATTCGGGCGGGCGACTAATGAAAAACTGTTTTTT	CASSFGRATNEKLFF
.	TRBV9	TRBJ2-1	TGTGCCAGCAGTCCCGGGGTCCTTCCTTTCGATGAGCAGTTCTTC	CASSPGVLPFDEQFF
.	TRBV24-1	TRBJ2-3	TGTGCCACCGCGGTAGCGGCAGATACGCAGTATTTT	CATAVAADTQYF
TRBD2	TRBV7-8	TRBJ2-1	TGTGCCAGCAGCTGGGTCTTCGGACTAGCGGGGATCGATAGCTCCTACAATGAGCAGTTCTTC	CASSWVFGLAGIDSSYNEQFF
.	TRBV6-5	TRBJ2-7	TGTGCCAGCAAACAAACAGGGAACAAATACGAGCAGTACTTC	CASKQTGNKYEQYF
.	TRBV11-2	TRBJ2-1	TGTGCCAGCAGCTTATCAGTAGGGGAAGGGGAGCAGTTCTTC	CASSLSVGEGEQFF